This entry is about one TCR beta chain. The data were taken from a study of control samples from healthy donors and cancer patients. V lost 0 bases to trimming and J lost 4 bases; unmatched junction nucleotides: 0. This CDR3 region has 14 residues. Germline V gives CDR1 GTSNPN, CDR2 SVGIG (reference sequence). Sequencing was performed with immunoSEQ multiplex PCR; in TCRdb, only in-frame clones are kept and a portion is missing. In the table there are about 110,000 clones, 85% to 90% of which are singletons. The rearrangement uses TRBV30 and TRBJ2-7, with 13 bases identical to TRBD2. The source is a woman aged 55-69 years with lung cancer. Specimen: PBMCs. CDR3 bases: TGTGCCTGGAGTGTACTAGCGGGAGGGTACGAGCAGTACTTC. It specifies CAWSVLAGGYEQYF. The full variable domain, its missing parts supplied by reference TRBV30 and TRBJ2-7, is SQTIHQWPATLVQPVGSPLSLECTVEGTSNPNLYWYRQAAGRGLQLLFYSVGIGQISSEVPQNLSASRPQDRQFILSSKKLLLSDSGFYLCAWSVLAGGYEQYFGPGTRLTVT.